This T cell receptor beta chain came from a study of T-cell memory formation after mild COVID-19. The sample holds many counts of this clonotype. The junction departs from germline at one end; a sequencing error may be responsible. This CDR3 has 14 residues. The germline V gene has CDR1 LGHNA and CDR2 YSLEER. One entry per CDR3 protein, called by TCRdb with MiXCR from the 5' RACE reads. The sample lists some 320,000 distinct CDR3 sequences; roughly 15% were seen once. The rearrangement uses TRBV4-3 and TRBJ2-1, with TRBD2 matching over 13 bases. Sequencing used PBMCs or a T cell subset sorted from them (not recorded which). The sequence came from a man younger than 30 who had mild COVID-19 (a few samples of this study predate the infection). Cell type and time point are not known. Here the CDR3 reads CASSQGLAGNEQFF. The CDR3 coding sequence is TGTGCTAGCAGCCAGGGACTAGCGGGGAATGAGCAGTTCTTC.